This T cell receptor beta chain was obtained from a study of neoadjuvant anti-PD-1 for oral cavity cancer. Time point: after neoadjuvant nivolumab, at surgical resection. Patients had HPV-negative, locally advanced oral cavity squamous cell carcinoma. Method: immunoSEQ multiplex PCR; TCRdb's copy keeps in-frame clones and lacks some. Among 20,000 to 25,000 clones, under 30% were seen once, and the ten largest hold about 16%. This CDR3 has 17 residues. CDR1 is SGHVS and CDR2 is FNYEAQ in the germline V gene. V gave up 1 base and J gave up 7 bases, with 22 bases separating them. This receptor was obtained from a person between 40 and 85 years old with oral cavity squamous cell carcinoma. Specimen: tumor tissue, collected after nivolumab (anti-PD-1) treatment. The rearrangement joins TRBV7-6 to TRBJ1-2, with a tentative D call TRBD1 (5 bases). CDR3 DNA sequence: TGTGCCAGCAGCTTAGATCAGGGTTGGGGGTTTTCAGCTGGCTACACCTTC. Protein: CASSLDQGWGFSAGYTF.